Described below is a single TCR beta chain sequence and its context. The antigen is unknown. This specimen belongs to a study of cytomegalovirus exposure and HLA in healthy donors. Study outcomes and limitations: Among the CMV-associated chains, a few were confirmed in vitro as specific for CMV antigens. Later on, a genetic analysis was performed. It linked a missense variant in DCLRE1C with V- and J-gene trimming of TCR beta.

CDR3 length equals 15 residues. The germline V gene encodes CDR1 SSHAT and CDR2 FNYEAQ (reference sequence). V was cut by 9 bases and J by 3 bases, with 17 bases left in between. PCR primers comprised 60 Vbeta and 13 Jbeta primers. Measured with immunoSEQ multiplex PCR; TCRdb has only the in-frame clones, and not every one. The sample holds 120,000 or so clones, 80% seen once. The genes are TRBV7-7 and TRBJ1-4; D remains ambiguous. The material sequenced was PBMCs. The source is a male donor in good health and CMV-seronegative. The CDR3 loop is CASSLGRVSNEKLFF. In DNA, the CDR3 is TGTGCCAGTAGCCTAGGACGGGTATCTAATGAAAAACTGTTTTTT.